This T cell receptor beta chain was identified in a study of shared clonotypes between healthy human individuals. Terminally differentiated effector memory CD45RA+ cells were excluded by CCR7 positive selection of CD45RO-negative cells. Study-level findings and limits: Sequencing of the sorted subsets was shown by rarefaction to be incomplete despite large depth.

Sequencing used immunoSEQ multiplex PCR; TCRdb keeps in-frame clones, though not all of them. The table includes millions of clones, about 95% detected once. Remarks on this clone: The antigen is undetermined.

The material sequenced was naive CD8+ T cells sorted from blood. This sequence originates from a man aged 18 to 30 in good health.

CDR3 coding DNA: TGTGCCAGCAGTGATGGGAGGGTCCACGAGCAGTACTTC. This codes for CASSDGRVHEQYF. The rearrangement uses TRBV6-1 and TRBJ2-7; 7 nucleotides agree with TRBD2. This CDR3 is 13 amino acids long. Germline trimming cut 3 bases from V and 5 bases from J; bases unmatched to any gene: 4. The V gene's germline CDR1 is MNHNS and CDR2 SASEGT.